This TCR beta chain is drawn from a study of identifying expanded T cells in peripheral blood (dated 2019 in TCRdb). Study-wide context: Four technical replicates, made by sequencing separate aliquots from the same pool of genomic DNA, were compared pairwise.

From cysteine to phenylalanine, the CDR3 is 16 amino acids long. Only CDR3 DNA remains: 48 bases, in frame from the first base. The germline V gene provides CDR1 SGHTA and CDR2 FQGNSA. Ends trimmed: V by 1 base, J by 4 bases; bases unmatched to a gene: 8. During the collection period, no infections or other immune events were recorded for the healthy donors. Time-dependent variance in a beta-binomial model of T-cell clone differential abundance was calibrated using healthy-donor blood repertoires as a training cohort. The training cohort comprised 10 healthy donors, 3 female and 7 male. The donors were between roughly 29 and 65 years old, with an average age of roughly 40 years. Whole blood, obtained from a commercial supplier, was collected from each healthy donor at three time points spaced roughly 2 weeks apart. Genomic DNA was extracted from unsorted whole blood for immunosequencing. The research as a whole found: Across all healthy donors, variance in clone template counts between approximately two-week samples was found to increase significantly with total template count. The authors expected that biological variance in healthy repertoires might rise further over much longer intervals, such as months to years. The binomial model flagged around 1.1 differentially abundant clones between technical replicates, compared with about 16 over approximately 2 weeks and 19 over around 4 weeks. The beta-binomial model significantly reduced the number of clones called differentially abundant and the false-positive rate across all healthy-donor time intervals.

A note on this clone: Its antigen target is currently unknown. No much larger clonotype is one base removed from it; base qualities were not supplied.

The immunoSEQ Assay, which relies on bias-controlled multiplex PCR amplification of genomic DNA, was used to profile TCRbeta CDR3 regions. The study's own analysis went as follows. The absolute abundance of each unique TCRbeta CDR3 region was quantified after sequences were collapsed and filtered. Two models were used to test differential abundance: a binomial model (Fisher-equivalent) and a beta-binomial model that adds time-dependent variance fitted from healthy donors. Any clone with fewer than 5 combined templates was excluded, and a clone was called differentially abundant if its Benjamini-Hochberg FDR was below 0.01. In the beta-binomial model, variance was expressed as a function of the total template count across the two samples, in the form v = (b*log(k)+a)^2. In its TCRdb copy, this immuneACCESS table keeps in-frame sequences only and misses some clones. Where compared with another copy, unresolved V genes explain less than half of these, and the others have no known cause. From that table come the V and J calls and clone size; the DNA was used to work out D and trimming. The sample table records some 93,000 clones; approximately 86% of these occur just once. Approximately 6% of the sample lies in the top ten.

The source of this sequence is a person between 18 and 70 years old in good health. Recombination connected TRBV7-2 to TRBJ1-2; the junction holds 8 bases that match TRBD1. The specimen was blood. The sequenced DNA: TGTGCCAGCAGCTTAGGGCAGGGGGCCCGCGGCTATGGCTACACCTTC. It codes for CASSLGQGARGYGYTF.